Sequencing of this T cell receptor (beta chain) was carried out in a study of OX40 agonist ivuxolimab in advanced cancers. Looking at the study overall: Ivuxolimab, an antibody that agonizes OX40 (CD134), was administered to the patients. Study conclusions and caveats: CD4+ and CD8+ blood T cells expanded clonally by week 6 at 0.1 to 3.0 mg/kg. Mean expanded clone counts were higher in CD8+ than CD4+ T cells.

This clone was seen once. The antigen remains undetermined. Method: immunoSEQ multiplex PCR; TCRdb's copy keeps in-frame clones and lacks some. The sample carries approximately 80,000 clones, 85% recorded once. Patients with a history of autoimmune disease or on systemic immunosuppression were excluded. This CDR3 contains 16 residues. CDR1 and CDR2 (germline): MGHDK, SYGVNS. V gave up 0 bases and J gave up 6 bases, with 14 bases separating them. This chain joins TRBV25-1 and TRBJ2-2; D might be TRBD1 or TRBD2, each matching 5 bases. Sequenced here: CD4+ or CD8+ T cells sorted from blood, sampled in a trial of the OX40 agonist ivuxolimab. This TCR was sampled from an adult with an advanced solid tumor such as melanoma, head and neck, liver or kidney cancer. The CDR3 region has the DNA TGTGCCAGCAGTGAATATCAAGGGACGCGGCCCGGGGAGCTGTTTTTT. Translated, it gives CASSEYQGTRPGELFF.